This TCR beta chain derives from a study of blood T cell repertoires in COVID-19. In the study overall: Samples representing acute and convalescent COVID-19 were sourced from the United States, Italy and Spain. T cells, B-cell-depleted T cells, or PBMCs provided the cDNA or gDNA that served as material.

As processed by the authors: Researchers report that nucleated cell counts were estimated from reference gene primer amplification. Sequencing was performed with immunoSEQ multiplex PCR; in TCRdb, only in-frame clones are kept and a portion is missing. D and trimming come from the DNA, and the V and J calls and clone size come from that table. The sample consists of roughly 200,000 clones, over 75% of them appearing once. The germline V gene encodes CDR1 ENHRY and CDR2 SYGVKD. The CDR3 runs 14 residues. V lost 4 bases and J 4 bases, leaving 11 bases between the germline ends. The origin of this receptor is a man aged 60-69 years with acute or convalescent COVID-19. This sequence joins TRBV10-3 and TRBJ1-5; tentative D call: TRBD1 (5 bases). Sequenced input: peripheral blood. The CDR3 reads CAISGVGGNQPQHF. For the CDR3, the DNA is TGTGCCATCAGTGGGGTGGGGGGTAATCAGCCCCAGCATTTT.